Each of the 4 T cell receptor beta chains below was sequenced from the same sample in a study of shared clonotypes between healthy human individuals. Using immunoSEQ multiplex PCR, the repertoire was profiled, and TCRdb retains in-frame clones only, with some absent. Of around 2.5 million clones in the sample, under 95% are singletons; the top ten hold around 0.4%. Sequencing was carried out using naive CD4+ T cells from PBMCs. The sample's subset: CD45RA+ positively selected. These receptors were obtained from a man younger than 35 in good health. Some clones in this sample may be carry-over from other donors' samples.

V and J are TRBV27 and TRBJ2-5; the D gene is possibly TRBD1 (6 bases). Between the trimmed V and J ends, which lost 5 bases and 5 bases, there was a span of 15 bases. Per germline, CDR1 MNHEY and CDR2 SMNVEV (reference sequence). There are 14 residues in the CDR3. CDR3 nucleotides: TGTGCCAGCAGTCCAAGACAGGTTTGGGAGACCCAGTACTTC. This encodes CASSPRQVWETQYF.

The genes are TRBV29-1 and TRBJ2-5; D is perhaps TRBD1 or TRBD2 (6 bases each). Germline CDR1 is SQVTM and CDR2 is ANQGSEA. Trimming took off 7 bases at V and 4 bases at J, with 10 bases between the two ends. This CDR3 has 11 amino acids. The CDR3 bases are TGCAGCGCCGAGGGGGGAGAGACCCAGTACTTC. Its translation: CSAEGGETQYF.

Regarding this clone: At the DNA level, this CDR3 is encoded by other sequences in the same sample as well. The rearrangement uses TRBV6-1 and TRBJ1-2; D unclear. CDR1 and CDR2 (germline): MNHNS, SASEGT. V gave up 3 bases and J gave up 7 bases, with 6 bases separating them. CDR3 length: 11 amino acids. CDR3 DNA: TGTGCCAGCAGTGATCGGGGTGGCTACACCTTC. Its protein product is CASSDRGGYTF.

J is TRBJ2-7 and V is TRBV6-5; D not certain. The CDR3 runs 11 residues. Trimming stripped 2 bases from V and 10 bases from J, with 9 bases between. From germline, CDR1 is MNHEY and CDR2 SVGAGI. CDR3 loop: CASSYVGLQYF. The CDR3 DNA follows: TGTGCCAGCAGTTACGTGGGATTACAGTACTTC.